Shown below are 25 T cell receptor beta chains from a single sample sequenced in a study of OX40 agonist ivuxolimab in advanced cancers. The assay was immunoSEQ multiplex PCR, and TCRdb's table has in-frame clones only and misses some. This repertoire shows more than 25,000 clones, about 82% found once; its top ten account for 25%. Sequencing used CD4+ or CD8+ T cells sorted from blood, obtained in a trial of the OX40 agonist ivuxolimab. Receptors originate from an adult with an advanced solid tumor such as melanoma, head and neck, liver or kidney cancer.

The chain couples TRBV28 to TRBJ2-7; D might be TRBD2 (6 bases). Trimming took 3 bases from V and 7 from J, leaving 16 bases between them. Germline CDR1 MDHEN, CDR2 SYDVKM. The CDR3 spans 14 residues. CDR3 nucleotides: TGTGCCAGCAGTTTCCAGGGAGCCCGGGGGGAGCAGTACTTC. Protein product: CASSFQGARGEQYF.

The rearrangement uses TRBV5-1 and TRBJ2-3; D might be TRBD1 (5 bases). With 1 base removed from V and 6 bases from J, the gap between germline ends came to 6 bases. Germline CDR1 reads SGHRS; CDR2 reads YFSETQ. The CDR3 runs to 12 residues. Here the CDR3 reads CASSLNRDTQYF. CDR3 nucleotide sequence: TGCGCCAGCAGCTTGAACAGGGATACGCAGTATTTT. Together with reference TRBV5-1 and TRBJ2-3, the CDR3 gives the full variable domain: KAGVTQTPRYLIKTRGQQVTLSCSPISGHRSVSWYQQTPGQGLQFLFEYFSETQRNKGNFPGRFSGRQFSNSRSEMNVSTLELGDSALYLCASSLNRDTQYFGPGTRLTVL.

This chain links TRBV30 with TRBJ2-5; D tentatively fits TRBD1 or TRBD2 (5 bases each). Germline CDR1 is GTSNPN and CDR2 is SVGIG (reference sequence). The V end lost 5 bases, the J end lost 2 bases, and 9 bases lay between the germline ends. The CDR3 runs 12 residues. CDR3 DNA: TGTGCCTGGCGGGGCAGTCAAGAGACCCAGTACTTC. This translates into CAWRGSQETQYF.

The chain has TRBV7-9 and TRBJ2-7; 10 bases are a match to TRBD1. V lost 0 bases, J lost 2 bases, and 7 bases stayed unmatched. Germline V gene lookup returns CDR1 SEHNR and CDR2 FQNEAQ (reference sequence). This CDR3 contains 17 residues. CDR3 DNA: TGTGCCAGCAGCTTAGCTTTGGGACAGGGGAAGCCCTACGAGCAGTACTTC. It codes for CASSLALGQGKPYEQYF.

This clone has ten or more counts. CDR3 region: CASSPGQPSGNTIYF. Here the CDR3 DNA reads TGTGCCAGCAGCCCCGGACAGCCCTCTGGAAACACCATATATTTT. The chain has TRBV25-1 and TRBJ1-3, with a possible D match to TRBD1 (6 bases). Trimming removed 6 bases from V and 0 bases from J, with 12 bases in between. This CDR3 has 15 residues. The germline gives CDR1 MGHDK, CDR2 SYGVNS. Complete variable domain (other parts from reference TRBV25-1 and TRBJ1-3): EADIYQTPRYLVIGTGKKITLECSQTMGHDKMYWYQQDPGMELHLIHYSYGVNSTEKGDLSSESTVSRIRTEHFPLTLESARPSHTSQYLCASSPGQPSGNTIYFGEGSWLTVV.

This chain uses TRBV6-6 with TRBJ2-1; TRBD2 matches at 9 bases. The CDR3 contains 15 residues. Germline V gives CDR1 MNHNY, CDR2 SVGAGI (reference sequence). Unmatched junction bases numbered 9, after V lost 2 bases and J lost 10 bases. CDR3 sequence (DNA): TGTGCCAGCAGTTACGGCGCGGGAGGGTTGGACGAGCAGTTCTTC. Amino acids: CASSYGAGGLDEQFF.

The chain couples TRBV6-5 to TRBJ2-7; D remains ambiguous. V lost 2 bases and J lost 4, with 12 bases in between. This CDR3 comprises 14 residues. Germline CDR1 and CDR2: MNHEY and SVGAGI. In nucleotides, the CDR3 is TGTGCCAGCAGTTACACTGGGGTGGGGTACGAGCAGTACTTC. Translated: CASSYTGVGYEQYF.

This chain joins TRBV4-1 and TRBJ2-7; D might be TRBD2 (6 bases). Germline V gene lookup returns CDR1 MGHRA and CDR2 YSYEKL. The CDR3 is 13 amino acids. Trimming removed 0 bases from V and 5 bases from J, with 8 bases in between. CDR3: CASSQDPGDEQYF. CDR3 sequence (DNA): TGCGCCAGCAGCCAAGATCCGGGGGACGAGCAGTACTTC.

There are a few counts of this clone. The chain recombines TRBV29-1 with TRBJ2-7; 9 bases are a match to TRBD2. The J segment lost 4 bases and the V segment lost 5 bases, leaving 3 bases of the junction unmatched. Germline CDR1 and CDR2: SQVTM and ANQGSEA. This CDR3 spans 12 amino acids. The CDR3 bases are TGCAGCGTTCGACTAGCGGAATACGAGCAGTACTTC. Translating it yields CSVRLAEYEQYF.

The CDR3 nucleotides read TGTGCCAGCAGCCCGGACAGAAACTATGGCTACACCTTC. Translated, it gives CASSPDRNYGYTF. This rearrangement joins TRBV11-2 to TRBJ1-2, with D maybe TRBD1 (6 bases). Trimming removed 5 bases from V and 2 bases from J, with 9 bases in between. CDR1 SGHAT and CDR2 FQNNGV come from the germline V gene. This CDR3 region has 13 residues.

The chain recombines TRBV4-1 with TRBJ2-2; D is unclear. Germline V lookup: CDR1 MGHRA, CDR2 YSYEKL. V was cut by 4 bases and J by 5 bases, with 14 bases left in between. The CDR3 loop spans 15 amino acids. CDR3 DNA sequence: TGCGCCAGCAGCCGGGGTAATTTAGGGACCGGGGAGCTGTTTTTT. Encoded protein: CASSRGNLGTGELFF.

This clone is a singleton in its sample. This chain links TRBV5-1 with TRBJ2-5; a weak D match, TRBD2 (5 bases). Germline CDR1 and CDR2: SGHRS and YFSETQ. The CDR3 covers 16 residues. V lost 1 base and J lost 5, with 18 bases in between. Here the CDR3 reads CASSLNLARLGETQYF. In nucleotides, the CDR3 is TGCGCCAGCAGCTTGAACCTAGCCCGGTTAGGGGAGACCCAGTACTTC.

The V and J genes are TRBV7-2 and TRBJ2-5; 10 positions match TRBD2. This CDR3 is built from 15 residues. V lost 4 bases and J lost 1; bases outside the gene matches: 3. CDR1 SGHTA and CDR2 FQGNSA come from the germline V gene. The CDR3 coding sequence is TGTGCCAGCAGCTCCTTAGCGGGAGGCCAAGAGACCCAGTACTTC. It is translated as CASSSLAGGQETQYF.

The chain recombines TRBV10-2 with TRBJ2-7; 7 bases are a match to TRBD2. CDR1 is WSHSY, CDR2 SAAADI, per germline. The V segment lost 9 bases and the J segment 2 bases; nucleotides outside the gene matches: 4. The CDR3 consists of 12 residues. CDR3 loop: CASSSGTYEQYF. The DNA for the CDR3 is TGCGCCAGTTCTAGCGGAACCTACGAGCAGTACTTC.

This sequence joins TRBV9 and TRBJ2-1; possibly TRBD2 for D (7 bases). The V and J ends lost 3 bases and 7 bases respectively, with 17 bases between them. This CDR3 is built from 15 residues. The germline V gene encodes CDR1 SGDLS and CDR2 YYNGEE. CDR3 loop: CASSEGIGGGNEQFF. The CDR3 coding sequence is TGTGCCAGCAGCGAGGGTATAGGGGGAGGGAATGAGCAGTTCTTC.

This CDR3 reads CASSPGLAGRVYEQYF. The CDR3 DNA follows: TGTGCCAGCAGCCCGGGACTAGCGGGGAGAGTCTACGAGCAGTACTTC. The chain couples TRBV5-5 to TRBJ2-7; 13 bases line up with TRBD2. The V and J ends lost 4 bases and 3 bases, in that order; junction bases with no gene match: 7. Germline-derived CDR1 and CDR2 are SGHKS and YYEKEE (reference sequence). CDR3 length equals 16 residues.

This chain links TRBV12-5 with TRBJ1-3; D possibly corresponds to TRBD1 (5 bases). The V end lost 1 base, the J end lost 4 bases, and 8 bases lay between the germline ends. This CDR3 has 14 residues. The germline V gene encodes CDR1 LGHNT and CDR2 FRNRAP. CDR3 sequence (DNA): TGTGCTAGTGGTTTGGCAGGGTCAGGAAACACCATATATTTT. It specifies CASGLAGSGNTIYF.

This clone has just one count. The V call is TRBV15, the J call TRBJ1-5, with 9 positions matching TRBD1. In germline, CDR1 is LNHNV, CDR2 YYDKDF (reference sequence). There are 15 residues in the CDR3. The junction had 6 bases not matched to a gene; V was cut back by 3 bases and J by 6 bases. The CDR3 DNA reads as TGTGCCACCAGCAGGGGGGGACAGGGCTCTCAGCCCCAGCATTTT. Protein product: CATSRGGQGSQPQHF.

J is TRBJ2-7 and V is TRBV5-6, with 9 bases aligning to TRBD2. This CDR3 spans 15 amino acids. Per germline, CDR1 SGHDT and CDR2 YYEEEE. Losses at the gene ends were 4 bases for V and 2 bases for J; bases not matched to a gene: 7. The CDR3 here is CASSLGLAPTYEQYF. In DNA, the CDR3 is TGTGCCAGCAGCCTAGGACTAGCGCCCACCTACGAGCAGTACTTC.

The chain has TRBV7-3 and TRBJ2-5, with D possibly TRBD2 on 6 matching bases. CDR1 SGHTA and CDR2 FQGTGA come from the germline V gene. The CDR3 spans 14 residues. The V and J ends lost 2 bases and 4 bases respectively, with 11 bases between them. The CDR3 spells CASSLGAGRETQYF. The CDR3 nucleotides read TGTGCCAGCAGCTTAGGAGCGGGCCGAGAGACCCAGTACTTC.

This chain connects TRBV30 to TRBJ2-3, with D perhaps TRBD2 (7 bases). This CDR3 contains 15 residues. Germline CDR1 and CDR2: GTSNPN and SVGIG (reference sequence). With 0 bases removed from V and 5 bases from J, the gap between germline ends came to 15 bases. The CDR3 loop reads CAWSVWGGALDTQYF. The DNA of the CDR3 is TGTGCCTGGAGTGTATGGGGGGGCGCTTTAGATACGCAGTATTTT.

This chain links TRBV19 with TRBJ2-2; 14 positions agree with TRBD2. V lost 7 bases and J lost 1; bases outside the gene matches: 11. CDR3 length equals 19 residues. Germline V gene data show CDR1 as LNHDA and CDR2 as SQIVND (reference sequence). This CDR3 reads CASTTKVGTSGRNTGELFF. The DNA of the CDR3 is TGTGCCAGTACCACCAAGGTAGGGACTAGCGGGAGGAACACCGGGGAGCTGTTTTTT. Looking up the rest from reference TRBV19 and TRBJ2-2 gives the full variable domain: DGGITQSPKYLFRKEGQNVTLSCEQNLNHDAMYWYRQDPGQGLRLIYYSQIVNDFQKGDIAEGYSVSREKKESFPLTVTSAQKNPTAFYLCASTTKVGTSGRNTGELFFGEGSRLTVL.

The chain links TRBV10-3 to TRBJ1-1; weak D call: TRBD1 (5 bases). The germline V gene encodes CDR1 ENHRY and CDR2 SYGVKD. Trimming pared 4 bases from V and 6 bases from J, leaving 9 bases between. CDR3 size: 12 residues. The DNA for the CDR3 is TGTGCCATCAGTGCAGGGAGCCCTGAAGCTTTCTTT. Residues: CAISAGSPEAFF.

The V call is TRBV2, the J call TRBJ2-7; D call uncertain. Trimming removed 4 bases from V and 2 bases from J, with 12 bases in between. The CDR3 loop spans 14 amino acids. Germline V gene data show CDR1 as SNHLY and CDR2 as FYNNEI. The CDR3 DNA sequence: TGTGCCAGCAGTGTCGGGCTCAACCCCTACGAGCAGTACTTC. Its translation: CASSVGLNPYEQYF.

The genes are TRBV6-5 and TRBJ2-1, with 10 bases fitting TRBD1. In germline, CDR1 is MNHEY, CDR2 SVGAGI. Trimming removed 0 bases from V and 8 bases from J; junction bases left unmatched: 4. This CDR3 spans 15 amino acids. In nucleotides, the CDR3 is TGTGCCAGCAGTTACTCCGGGACAGGGGTGGATGAGCAGTTCTTC. It translates to CASSYSGTGVDEQFF.